These 5 T cell receptor beta chains were sequenced from one sample in a study of Graves' ophthalmopathy and Graves' hyperthyroidism. Amplifying from RNA transcripts, the study obtained TCR beta CDR3 regions. An opening RT-PCR round employed HTBI primers and preceded a second-round multiplex PCR. One entry per CDR3 protein, called by TCRdb with MiXCR from the multiplex PCR reads. The sample shows about 1.2 million distinct CDR3 sequences, about two fifths of them seen only once. Sequenced material: peripheral blood or thyroid tissue (not recorded which). The receptors come from an adult man with Graves' hyperthyroidism.

There are many counts of this clonotype. The CDR3 reads CASSRDTGVVAGGYTF. The CDR3 bases are TGTGCCAGCAGCAGGGACACCGGGGTAGTCGCCGGTGGCTACACCTTC. The J gene is TRBJ1-2, the V gene TRBV6-5; perhaps TRBD1 as D (6 bases). This CDR3 contains 16 residues. V lost 6 bases to trimming and J lost 7 bases, with 24 bases between them. Germline CDR1 reads MNHEY; CDR2 reads SVGAGI.

This clonotype was detected only a few times. The rearrangement joins TRBV5-1 to TRBJ1-3; 8 bases align to TRBD1. Germline V CDR1 and CDR2: SGHRS, YFSETQ. This CDR3 region has 17 residues. V lost 0 bases and J lost 4; bases outside the gene matches: 9. CDR3 residues: CASSLGQGMYQGNTIYF. For the CDR3, the DNA is TGCGCCAGCAGCTTGGGACAGGGGATGTATCAAGGAAACACCATATATTTT.

Concerning this clonotype: Compared with germline, one end of the junction differs, possibly owing to a read error. Written as DNA, the CDR3 is TGTGCCAGCAGCTTGGAATGGCGGTGGAGGGGGTCCTACGGGCAGTACTTC. Translation gives CASSLEWRWRGSYGQYF. The chain recombines TRBV5-4 with TRBJ2-7, with D perhaps being TRBD1 or TRBD2 (6 bases each). CDR1 is SGHNT, CDR2 YYREEE, per germline (reference sequence). This CDR3 has 17 residues.

This rearrangement joins TRBV25-1 to TRBJ2-5; D possibly corresponds to TRBD2 (5 bases). The CDR3 is 15 amino acids. With 6 bases removed from V and 0 bases from J, the gap between germline ends came to 14 bases. Looked up from germline, CDR1 is MGHDK and CDR2 is SYGVNS. Here the CDR3 DNA reads TGTGCCAGCAGCGTCCGGGAAGGTGACCAAGAGACCCAGTACTTC. This codes for CASSVREGDQETQYF.

Details on this clonotype: This may be a read error, as it is one base from a much larger clone. The chain recombines TRBV7-3 with TRBJ2-5; perhaps TRBD1 as D (5 bases). The V and J ends lost 2 bases and 5 bases respectively, with 15 bases between them. The CDR3 totals 15 residues. The germline V gene has CDR1 SGHTA and CDR2 FQGTGA. In DNA, the CDR3 is TGTGCCAGCAGCTTATGGTCGCCGACAGAGGAGACCCAGTACTTC. It translates to CASSLWSPTEETQYF.